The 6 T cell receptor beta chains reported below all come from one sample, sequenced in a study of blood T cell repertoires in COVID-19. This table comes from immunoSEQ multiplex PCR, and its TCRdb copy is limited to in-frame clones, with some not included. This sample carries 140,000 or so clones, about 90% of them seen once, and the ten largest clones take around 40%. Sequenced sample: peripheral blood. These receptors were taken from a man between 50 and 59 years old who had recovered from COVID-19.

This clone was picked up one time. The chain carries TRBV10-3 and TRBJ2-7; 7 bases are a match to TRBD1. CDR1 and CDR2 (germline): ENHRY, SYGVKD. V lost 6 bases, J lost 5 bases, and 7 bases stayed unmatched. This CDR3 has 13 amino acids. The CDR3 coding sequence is TGTGCCATCAGATCCGGACAGGCCGACGAGCAGTACTTC. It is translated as CAIRSGQADEQYF.

This CDR3 reads CAWSIKDRLGGELFF. In DNA form, the CDR3 reads TGTGCCTGGAGCATTAAGGACAGGCTCGGCGGGGAGCTGTTTTTT. This rearrangement joins TRBV30 to TRBJ2-2; 7 bases fit TRBD1. The CDR3 totals 15 residues. CDR1 and CDR2 (germline): GTSNPN, SVGIG (reference sequence). With 3 bases clipped from V and 7 bases from J, the junction kept 11 bases outside the gene matches. The complete variable domain, with remaining parts taken from reference TRBV30 and TRBJ2-2, reads SQTIHQWPATLVQPVGSPLSLECTVEGTSNPNLYWYRQAAGRGLQLLFYSVGIGQISSEVPQNLSASRPQDRQFILSSKKLLLSDSGFYLCAWSIKDRLGGELFFGEGSRLTVL.

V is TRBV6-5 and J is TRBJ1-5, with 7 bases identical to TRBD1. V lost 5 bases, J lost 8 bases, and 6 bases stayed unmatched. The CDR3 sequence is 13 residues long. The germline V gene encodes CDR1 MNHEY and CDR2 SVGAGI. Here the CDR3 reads CASSRQGIEPQHF. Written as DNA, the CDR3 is TGTGCCAGCAGTAGACAGGGTATAGAGCCCCAGCATTTT.

The CDR3 sequence: CASSEQGIGELFF. DNA for the CDR3: TGTGCCAGCAGTGAACAGGGGATCGGGGAGCTGTTTTTT. V is TRBV2 and J is TRBJ2-2, with D perhaps TRBD1 (6 bases). The CDR3 loop spans 13 amino acids. Germline V lookup: CDR1 SNHLY, CDR2 FYNNEI. Trimming took off 2 bases at V and 7 bases at J, with 8 bases between the two ends. The full variable domain, its missing parts supplied by reference TRBV2 and TRBJ2-2, is EPEVTQTPSHQVTQMGQEVILRCVPISNHLYFYWYRQILGQKVEFLVSFYNNEISEKSEIFDDQFSVERPDGSNFTLKIRSTKLEDSAMYFCASSEQGIGELFFGEGSRLTVL.

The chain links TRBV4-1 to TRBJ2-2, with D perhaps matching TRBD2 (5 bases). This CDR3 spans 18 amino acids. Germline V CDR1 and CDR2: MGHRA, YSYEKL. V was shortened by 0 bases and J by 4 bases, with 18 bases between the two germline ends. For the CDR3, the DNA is TGCGCCAGCAGCCAAGAGGAAAGAGGACTCGCCATCACCGGGGAGCTGTTTTTT. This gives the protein CASSQEERGLAITGELFF.

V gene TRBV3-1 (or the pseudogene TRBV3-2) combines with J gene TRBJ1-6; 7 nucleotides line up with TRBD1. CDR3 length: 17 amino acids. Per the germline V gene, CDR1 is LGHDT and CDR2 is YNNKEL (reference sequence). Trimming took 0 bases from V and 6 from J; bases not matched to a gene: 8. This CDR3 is CASSQDRTGVFNSPLHF. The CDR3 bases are TGTGCCAGCAGCCAAGATAGAACAGGGGTTTTTAATTCACCCCTCCACTTT.